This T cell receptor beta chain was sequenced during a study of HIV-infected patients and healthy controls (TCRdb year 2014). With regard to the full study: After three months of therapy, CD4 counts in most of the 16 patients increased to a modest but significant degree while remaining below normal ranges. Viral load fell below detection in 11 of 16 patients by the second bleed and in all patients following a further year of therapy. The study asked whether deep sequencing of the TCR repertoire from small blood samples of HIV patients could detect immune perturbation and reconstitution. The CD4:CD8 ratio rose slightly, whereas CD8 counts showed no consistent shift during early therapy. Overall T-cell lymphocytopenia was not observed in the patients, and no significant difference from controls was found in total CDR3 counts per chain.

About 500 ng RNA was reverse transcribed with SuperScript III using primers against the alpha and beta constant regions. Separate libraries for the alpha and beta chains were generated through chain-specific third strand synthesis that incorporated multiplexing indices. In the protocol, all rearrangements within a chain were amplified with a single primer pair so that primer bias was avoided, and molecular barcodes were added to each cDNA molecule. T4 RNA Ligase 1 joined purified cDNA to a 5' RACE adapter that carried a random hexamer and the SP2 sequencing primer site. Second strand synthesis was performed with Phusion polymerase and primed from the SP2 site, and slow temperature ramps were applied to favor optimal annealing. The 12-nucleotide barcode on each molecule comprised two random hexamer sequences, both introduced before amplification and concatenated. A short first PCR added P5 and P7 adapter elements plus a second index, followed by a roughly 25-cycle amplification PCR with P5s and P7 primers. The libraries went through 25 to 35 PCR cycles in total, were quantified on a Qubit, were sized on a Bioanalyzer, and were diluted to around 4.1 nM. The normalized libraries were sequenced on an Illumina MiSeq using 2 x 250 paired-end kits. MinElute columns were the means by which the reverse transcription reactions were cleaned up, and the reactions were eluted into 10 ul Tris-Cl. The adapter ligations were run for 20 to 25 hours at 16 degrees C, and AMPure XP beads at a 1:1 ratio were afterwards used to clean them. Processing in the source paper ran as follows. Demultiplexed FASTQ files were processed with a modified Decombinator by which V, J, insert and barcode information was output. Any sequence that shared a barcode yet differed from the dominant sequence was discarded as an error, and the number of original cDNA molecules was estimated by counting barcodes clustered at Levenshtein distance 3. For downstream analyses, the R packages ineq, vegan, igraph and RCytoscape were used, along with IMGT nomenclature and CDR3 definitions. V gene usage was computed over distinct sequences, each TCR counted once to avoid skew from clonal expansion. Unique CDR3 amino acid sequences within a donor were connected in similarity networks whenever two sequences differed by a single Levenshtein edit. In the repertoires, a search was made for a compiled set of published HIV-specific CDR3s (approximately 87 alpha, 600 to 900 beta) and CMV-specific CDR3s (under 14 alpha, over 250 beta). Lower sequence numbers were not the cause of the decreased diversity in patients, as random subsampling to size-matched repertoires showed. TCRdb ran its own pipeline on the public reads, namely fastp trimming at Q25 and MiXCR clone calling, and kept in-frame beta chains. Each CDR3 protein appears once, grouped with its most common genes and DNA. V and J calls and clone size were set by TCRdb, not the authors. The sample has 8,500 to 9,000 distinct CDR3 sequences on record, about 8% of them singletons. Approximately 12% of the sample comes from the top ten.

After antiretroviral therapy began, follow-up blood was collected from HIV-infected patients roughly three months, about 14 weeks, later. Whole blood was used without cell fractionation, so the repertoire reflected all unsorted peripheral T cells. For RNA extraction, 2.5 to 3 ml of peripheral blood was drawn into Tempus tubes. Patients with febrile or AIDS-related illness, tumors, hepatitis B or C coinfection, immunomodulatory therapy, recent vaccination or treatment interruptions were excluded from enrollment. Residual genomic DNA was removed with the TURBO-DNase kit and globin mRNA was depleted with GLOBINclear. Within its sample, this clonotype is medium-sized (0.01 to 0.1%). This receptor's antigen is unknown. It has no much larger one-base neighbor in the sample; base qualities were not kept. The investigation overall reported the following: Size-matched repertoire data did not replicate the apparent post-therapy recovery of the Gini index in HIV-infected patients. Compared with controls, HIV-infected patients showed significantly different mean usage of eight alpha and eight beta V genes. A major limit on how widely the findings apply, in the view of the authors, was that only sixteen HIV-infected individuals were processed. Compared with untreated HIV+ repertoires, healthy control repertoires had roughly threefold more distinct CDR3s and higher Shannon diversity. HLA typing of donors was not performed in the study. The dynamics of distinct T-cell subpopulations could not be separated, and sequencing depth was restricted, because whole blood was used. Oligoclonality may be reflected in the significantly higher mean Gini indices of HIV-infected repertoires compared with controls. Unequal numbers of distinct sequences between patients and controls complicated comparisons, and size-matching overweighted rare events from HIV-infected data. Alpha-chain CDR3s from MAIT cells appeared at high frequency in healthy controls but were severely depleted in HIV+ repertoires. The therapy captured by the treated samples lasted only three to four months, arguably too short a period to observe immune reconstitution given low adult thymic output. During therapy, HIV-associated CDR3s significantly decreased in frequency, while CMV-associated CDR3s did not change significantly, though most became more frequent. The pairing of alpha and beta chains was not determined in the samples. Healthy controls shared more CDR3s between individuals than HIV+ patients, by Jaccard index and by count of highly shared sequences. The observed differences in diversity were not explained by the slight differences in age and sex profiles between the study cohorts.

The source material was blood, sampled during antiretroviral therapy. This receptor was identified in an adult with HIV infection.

The CDR3 region: CASSNEAGGTYEQYF. The DNA sequence follows: TGTGCCAGCAGCAATGAGGCAGGGGGAACCTACGAGCAGTACTTC. The chain couples TRBV7-9 to TRBJ2-7; 7 bases in the junction line up with TRBD1. CDR1 and CDR2 (SEHNR, FQNEAQ) derive from the germline V gene (reference sequence). Relative to germline, V is missing 5 bases and J is missing 2 bases, with 9 bases of the junction outside any gene match. Spanning cysteine to phenylalanine, the CDR3 consists of 15 amino acids. CDR3 DNA only is kept here, 45 bases in frame from base 1. The entire variable domain, with the stretches around the CDR3 drawn from the reference TRBV7-9 and TRBJ2-7 proteins, is DTGVSQNPRHKITKRGQNVTFRCDPISEHNRLYWYRQTLGQGPEFLTYFQNEAQLEKSRLLSDRFSAERPKGSFSTLEIQRTEQGDSAMYLCASSNEAGGTYEQYFGPGTRLTVT.